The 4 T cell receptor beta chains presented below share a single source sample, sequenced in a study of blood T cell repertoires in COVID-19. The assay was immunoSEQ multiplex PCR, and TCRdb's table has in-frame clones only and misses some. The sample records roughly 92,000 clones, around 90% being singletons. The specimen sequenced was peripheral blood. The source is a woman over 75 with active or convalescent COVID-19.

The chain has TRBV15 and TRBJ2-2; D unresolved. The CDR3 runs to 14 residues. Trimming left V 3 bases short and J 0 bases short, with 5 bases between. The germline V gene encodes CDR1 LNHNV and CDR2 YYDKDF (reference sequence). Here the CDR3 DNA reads TGTGCCACCAGCAGGGCAGCGAACACCGGGGAGCTGTTTTTT. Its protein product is CATSRAANTGELFF.

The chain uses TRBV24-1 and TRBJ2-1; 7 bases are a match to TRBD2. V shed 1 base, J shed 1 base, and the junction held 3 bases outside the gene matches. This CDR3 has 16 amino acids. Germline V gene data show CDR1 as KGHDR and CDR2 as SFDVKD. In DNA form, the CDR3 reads TGTGCCACCAGTGATTTCCTAGCGGATTCCTACAATGAGCAGTTCTTC. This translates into CATSDFLADSYNEQFF.

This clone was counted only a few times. The chain's CDR3 is CASSRLGGITEQFF. CDR3 nucleotides: TGTGCCAGCAGCCGCCTTGGCGGGATCACTGAGCAGTTCTTC. The gene calls are TRBV7-9 and TRBJ2-1, with D perhaps matching TRBD2 (6 bases). V lost 5 bases, J lost 9 bases, and 17 bases lay in between. CDR3 length equals 14 residues. Germline CDR1 reads SEHNR; CDR2 reads FQNEAQ (reference sequence).

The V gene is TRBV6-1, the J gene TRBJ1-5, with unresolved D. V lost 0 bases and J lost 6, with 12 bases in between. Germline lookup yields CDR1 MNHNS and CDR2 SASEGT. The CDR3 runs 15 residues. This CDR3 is CASSEARARGQPQHF. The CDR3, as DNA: TGTGCCAGCAGTGAAGCGAGGGCCCGCGGTCAGCCCCAGCATTTT.